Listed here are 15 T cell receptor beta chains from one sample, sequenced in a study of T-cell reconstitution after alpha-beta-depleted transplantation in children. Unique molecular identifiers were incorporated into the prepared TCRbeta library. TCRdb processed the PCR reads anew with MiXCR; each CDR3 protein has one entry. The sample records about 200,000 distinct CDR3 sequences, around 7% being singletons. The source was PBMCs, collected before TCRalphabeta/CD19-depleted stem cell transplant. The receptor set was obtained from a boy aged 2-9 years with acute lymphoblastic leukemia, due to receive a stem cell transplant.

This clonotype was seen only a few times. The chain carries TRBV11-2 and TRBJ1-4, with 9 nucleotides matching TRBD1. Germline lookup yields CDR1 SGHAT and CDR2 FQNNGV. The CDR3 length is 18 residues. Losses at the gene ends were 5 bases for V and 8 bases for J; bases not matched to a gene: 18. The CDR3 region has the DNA TGTGCCAGCAGCCGAACCCTGAACCCGGGACAGGGTGGGGAAAAACTGTTTTTT. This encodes CASSRTLNPGQGGEKLFF.

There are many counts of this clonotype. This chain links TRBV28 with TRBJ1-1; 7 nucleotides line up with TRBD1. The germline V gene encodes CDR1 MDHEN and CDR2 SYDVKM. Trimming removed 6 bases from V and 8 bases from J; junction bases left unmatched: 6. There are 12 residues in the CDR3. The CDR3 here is CASSFGTVEAFF. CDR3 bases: TGTGCCAGCAGCTTCGGGACAGTCGAAGCTTTCTTT.

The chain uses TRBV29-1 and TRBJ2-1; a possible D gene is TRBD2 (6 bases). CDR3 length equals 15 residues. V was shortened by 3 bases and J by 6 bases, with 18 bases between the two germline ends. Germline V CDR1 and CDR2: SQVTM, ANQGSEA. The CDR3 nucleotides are TGCAGCGTTGAGGGTTGGGCGGGACCGGCCAATGAGCAGTTCTTC. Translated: CSVEGWAGPANEQFF.

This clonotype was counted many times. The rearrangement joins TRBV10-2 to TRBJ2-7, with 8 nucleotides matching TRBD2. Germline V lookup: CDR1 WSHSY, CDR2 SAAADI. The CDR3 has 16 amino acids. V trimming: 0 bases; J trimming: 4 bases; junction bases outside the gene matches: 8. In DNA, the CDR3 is TGCGCCAGCAGTGAGTCTGGAGGTAGCGGGATGTACGAGCAGTACTTC. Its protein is CASSESGGSGMYEQYF.

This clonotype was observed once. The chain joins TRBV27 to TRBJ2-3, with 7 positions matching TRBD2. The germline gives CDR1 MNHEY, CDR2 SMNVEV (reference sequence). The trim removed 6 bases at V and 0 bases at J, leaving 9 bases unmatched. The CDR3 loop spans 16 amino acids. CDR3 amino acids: CASREIGRESTDTQYF. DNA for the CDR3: TGTGCCAGCAGAGAAATTGGGCGGGAGAGCACAGATACGCAGTATTTT.

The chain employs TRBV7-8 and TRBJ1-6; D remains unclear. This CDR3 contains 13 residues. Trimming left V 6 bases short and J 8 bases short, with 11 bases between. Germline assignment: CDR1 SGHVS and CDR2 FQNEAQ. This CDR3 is CASRGRMDSPLHF. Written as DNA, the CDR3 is TGTGCCAGCAGAGGGAGGATGGATTCACCCCTCCACTTT.

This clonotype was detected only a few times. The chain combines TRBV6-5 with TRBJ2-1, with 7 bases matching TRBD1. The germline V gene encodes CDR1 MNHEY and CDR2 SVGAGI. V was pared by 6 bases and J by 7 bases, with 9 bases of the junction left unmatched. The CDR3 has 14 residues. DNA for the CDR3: TGTGCCAGCAGCGGGACAGTGGAAGGGAATGAGCAGTTCTTC. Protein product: CASSGTVEGNEQFF.

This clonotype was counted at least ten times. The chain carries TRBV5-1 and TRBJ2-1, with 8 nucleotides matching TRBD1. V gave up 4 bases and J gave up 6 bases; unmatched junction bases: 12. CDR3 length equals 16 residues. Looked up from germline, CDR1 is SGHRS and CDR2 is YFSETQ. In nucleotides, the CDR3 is TGCGCCAGCAGCCCGGACCCCCAGGGGGCCGTCAATGAGCAGTTCTTC. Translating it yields CASSPDPQGAVNEQFF. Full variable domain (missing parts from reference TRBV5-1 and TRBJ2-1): KAGVTQTPRYLIKTRGQQVTLSCSPISGHRSVSWYQQTPGQGLQFLFEYFSETQRNKGNFPGRFSGRQFSNSRSEMNVSTLELGDSALYLCASSPDPQGAVNEQFFGPGTRLTVL.

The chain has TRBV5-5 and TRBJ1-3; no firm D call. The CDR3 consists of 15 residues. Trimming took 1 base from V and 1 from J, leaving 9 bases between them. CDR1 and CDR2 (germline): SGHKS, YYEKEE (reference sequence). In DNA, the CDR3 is TGTGCCAGCAGCTTGTATGTCGATTCTGGAAACACCATATATTTT. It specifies CASSLYVDSGNTIYF. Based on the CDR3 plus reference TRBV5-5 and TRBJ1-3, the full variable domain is DAGVTQSPTHLIKTRGQQVTLRCSPISGHKSVSWYQQVLGQGPQFIFQYYEKEERGRGNFPDRFSARQFPNYSSELNVNALLLGDSALYLCASSLYVDSGNTIYFGEGSWLTVV.

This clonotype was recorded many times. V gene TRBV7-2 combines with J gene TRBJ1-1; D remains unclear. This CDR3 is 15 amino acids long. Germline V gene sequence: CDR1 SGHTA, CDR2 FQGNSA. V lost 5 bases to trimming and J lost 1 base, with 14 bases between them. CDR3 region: CASSLRTNPNTEAFF. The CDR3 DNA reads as TGTGCCAGCAGCCTGAGGACCAACCCGAACACTGAAGCTTTCTTT.

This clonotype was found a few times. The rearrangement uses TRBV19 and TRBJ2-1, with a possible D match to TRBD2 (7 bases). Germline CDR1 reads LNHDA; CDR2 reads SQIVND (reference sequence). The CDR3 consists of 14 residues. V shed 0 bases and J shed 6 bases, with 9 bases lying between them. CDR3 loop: CASSIDRGANEQFF. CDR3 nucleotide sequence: TGTGCCAGTAGTATAGATCGGGGGGCCAATGAGCAGTTCTTC.

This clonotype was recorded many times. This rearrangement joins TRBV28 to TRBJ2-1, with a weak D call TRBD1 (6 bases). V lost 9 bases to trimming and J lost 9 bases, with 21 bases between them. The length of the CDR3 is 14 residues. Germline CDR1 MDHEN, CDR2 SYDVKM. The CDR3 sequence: CASLVGQPLAEQFF. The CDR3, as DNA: TGTGCCAGTTTAGTCGGACAGCCCCTCGCTGAGCAGTTCTTC. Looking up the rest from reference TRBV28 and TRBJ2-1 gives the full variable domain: DVKVTQSSRYLVKRTGEKVFLECVQDMDHENMFWYRQDPGLGLRLIYFSYDVKMKEKGDIPEGYSVSREKKERFSLILESASTNQTSMYLCASLVGQPLAEQFFGPGTRLTVL.

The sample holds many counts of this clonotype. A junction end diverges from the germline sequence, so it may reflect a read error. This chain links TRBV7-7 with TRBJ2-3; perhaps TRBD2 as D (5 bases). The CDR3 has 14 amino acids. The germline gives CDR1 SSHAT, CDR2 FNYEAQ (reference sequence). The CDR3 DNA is TGTGCTAGCAGCTTAGGAGGTACCACAGATACGCAGTATTTT. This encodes CASSLGGTTDTQYF.

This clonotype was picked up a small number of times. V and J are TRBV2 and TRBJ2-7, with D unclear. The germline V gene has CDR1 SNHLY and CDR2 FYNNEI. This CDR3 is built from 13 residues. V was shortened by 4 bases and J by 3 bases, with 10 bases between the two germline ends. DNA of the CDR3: TGTGCCAGCAGTGTGGGTGACGGCTACGAGCAGTACTTC. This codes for CASSVGDGYEQYF.

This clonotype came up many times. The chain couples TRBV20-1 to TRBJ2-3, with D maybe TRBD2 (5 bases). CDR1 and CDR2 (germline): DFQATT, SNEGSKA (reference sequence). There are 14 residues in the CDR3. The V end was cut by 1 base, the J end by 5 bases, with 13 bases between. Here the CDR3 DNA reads TGCAGTGCTAGAGGATCCACCCGGGGAGATACGCAGTATTTT. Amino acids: CSARGSTRGDTQYF.